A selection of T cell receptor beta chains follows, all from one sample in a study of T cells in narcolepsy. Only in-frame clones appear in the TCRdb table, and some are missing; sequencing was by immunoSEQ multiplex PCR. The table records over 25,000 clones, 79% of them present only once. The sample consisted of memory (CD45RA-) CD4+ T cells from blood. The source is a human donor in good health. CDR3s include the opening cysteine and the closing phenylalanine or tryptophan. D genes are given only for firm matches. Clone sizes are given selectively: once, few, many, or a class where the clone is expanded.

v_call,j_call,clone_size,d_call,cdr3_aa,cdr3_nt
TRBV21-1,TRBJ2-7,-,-,CASSAGTALTQYF,TGTGCCAGCAGCGCCGGGACCGCGCTGACTCAGTACTTC
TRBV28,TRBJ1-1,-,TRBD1,CASSARTGGTEAFF,TGTGCCAGCAGCGCCCGGACAGGGGGCACTGAAGCTTTCTTT
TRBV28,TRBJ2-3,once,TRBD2,CASSFPTSADTQYF,TGTGCCAGCAGTTTTCCGACTAGCGCAGATACGCAGTATTTT
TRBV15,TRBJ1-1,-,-,CATSRDQAGTLAFF,TGTGCCACCAGCAGAGATCAGGCAGGGACCTTGGCTTTCTTT
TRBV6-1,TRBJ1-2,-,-,CASSDPGHLYGYTF,TGTGCCAGCAGTGATCCAGGACACCTGTATGGCTACACCTTC
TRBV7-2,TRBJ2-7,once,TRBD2,CASSLGSLAEVPNEQYF,TGTGCCAGCAGCTTAGGGAGTCTAGCGGAGGTTCCTAACGAGCAGTACTTC
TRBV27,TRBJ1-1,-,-,CASRRRPVGNTEAFF,TGTGCCAGCAGGAGGAGGCCGGTGGGGAACACTGAAGCTTTCTTT
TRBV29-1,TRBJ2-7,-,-,CSVWRGGTYEQYF,TGCAGCGTGTGGCGGGGCGGGACCTACGAGCAGTACTTC
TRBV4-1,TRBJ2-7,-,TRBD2,CASSPSLAGGPGGGEQYF,TGCGCCAGCAGCCCTAGTCTGGCGGGAGGGCCGGGGGGTGGCGAGCAGTACTTC
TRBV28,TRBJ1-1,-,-,CASSLRTFEAFF,TGTGCCAGCAGTCTCAGGACATTTGAAGCTTTCTTT
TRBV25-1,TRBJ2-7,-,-,CASSEDGSIYEQYF,TGTGCCAGCAGTGAAGATGGTTCTATCTACGAGCAGTACTTC
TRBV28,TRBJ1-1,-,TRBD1,CASSLPDRGGTEAFF,TGTGCCAGCAGTTTACCGGACAGGGGGGGCACTGAAGCTTTCTTT
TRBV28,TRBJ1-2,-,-,CASSLTNYGYTF,TGTGCCAGCAGTTTAACCAACTATGGCTACACCTTC
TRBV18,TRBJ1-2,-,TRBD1,CASSRVTGGWVNFYGYTF,TGTGCCAGCTCACGCGTGACAGGGGGCTGGGTCAATTTCTATGGCTACACCTTC
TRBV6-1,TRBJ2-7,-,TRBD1,CASHLTGGYEQYF,TGTGCCAGCCACCTGACAGGGGGCTACGAGCAGTACTTC
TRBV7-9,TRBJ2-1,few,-,CASSRLGGLYNEQFF,TGTGCCAGCAGCCGCCTCGGGGGGCTATACAATGAGCAGTTCTTC
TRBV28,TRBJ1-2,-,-,CASNPPGDYGYTF,TGTGCCAGCAACCCCCCAGGGGACTATGGCTACACCTTC
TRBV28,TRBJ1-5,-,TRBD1,CASTQGGSGQPQHF,TGTGCCAGCACCCAGGGGGGTTCTGGACAGCCCCAGCATTTT
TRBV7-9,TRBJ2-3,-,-,CASSLEGSGDTQYF,TGTGCCAGCAGCTTAGAAGGGAGTGGAGATACGCAGTATTTT
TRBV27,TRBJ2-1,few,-,CASSLKLASANNEQFF,TGTGCCAGCAGTTTAAAGCTAGCGAGTGCTAACAATGAGCAGTTCTTC
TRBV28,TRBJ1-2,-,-,CASSPPGAYGYTF,TGTGCCAGCAGTCCCCCGGGTGCCTATGGCTACACCTTC
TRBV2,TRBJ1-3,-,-,CASRLNGNTIYF,TGTGCCAGCAGACTTAACGGAAACACCATATATTTT
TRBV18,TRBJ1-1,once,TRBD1,CASSHGTGGVKEAFF,TGTGCCAGCTCTCACGGGACAGGGGGTGTTAAGGAAGCTTTCTTT
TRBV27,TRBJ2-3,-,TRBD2,CASSSTAVASGVPPDTQYF,TGTGCCAGCAGTTCTACAGCGGTTGCTAGCGGGGTCCCTCCCGATACGCAGTATTTT
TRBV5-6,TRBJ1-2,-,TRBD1,CASSPPQGQGLYYGYTF,TGTGCCAGCAGCCCCCCACAGGGGCAGGGCCTGTACTATGGCTACACCTTC
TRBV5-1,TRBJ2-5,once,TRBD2,CASSSSLAGGQETQYF,TGCGCCAGCAGCTCCTCCCTCGCGGGAGGGCAAGAGACCCAGTACTTC
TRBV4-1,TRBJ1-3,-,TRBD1,CASSQEGGQGNSGNTIYF,TGCGCCAGCAGCCAAGAAGGGGGACAGGGAAACTCTGGAAACACCATATATTTT
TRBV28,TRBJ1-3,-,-,CASSRGPGNTIYF,TGTGCCAGCAGCAGGGGTCCTGGAAACACCATATATTTT
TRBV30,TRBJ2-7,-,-,CAWSLLSYEQYF,TGTGCCTGGAGCTTGTTAAGCTACGAGCAGTACTTC
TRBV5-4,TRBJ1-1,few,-,CASSFLGDGAFF,TGTGCCAGCAGCTTTCTGGGGGACGGGGCTTTCTTT
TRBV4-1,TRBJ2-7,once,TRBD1,CASSQDPGGKQYF,TGCGCCAGCAGCCAAGATCCAGGGGGCAAGCAGTACTTC
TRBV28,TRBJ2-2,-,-,CASTRAGLNTGELFF,TGTGCCAGCACCCGCGCCGGGCTGAACACCGGGGAGCTGTTTTTT
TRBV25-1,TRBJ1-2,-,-,CASSEWGTKGYGYTF,TGTGCCAGCAGTGAATGGGGGACAAAGGGCTATGGCTACACCTTC
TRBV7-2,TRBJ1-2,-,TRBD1,CASSLEGQARGGYTF,TGTGCCAGCAGCTTAGAGGGACAGGCAAGGGGAGGCTACACCTTC
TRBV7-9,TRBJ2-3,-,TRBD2,CASSRTAGASDTQYF,TGTGCCAGCAGCAGAACAGCGGGAGCATCAGATACGCAGTATTTT
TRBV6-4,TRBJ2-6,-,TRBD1,CASSAWDRVGSGANVLTF,TGTGCCAGCAGTGCCTGGGACAGGGTGGGCTCTGGGGCCAACGTCCTGACTTTC
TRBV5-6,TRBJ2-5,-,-,CASSLRRLGKETQYF,TGTGCCAGCAGCTTGAGGCGACTAGGGAAGGAGACCCAGTACTTC
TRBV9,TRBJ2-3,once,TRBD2,CASSVAVAGGPETQYF,TGTGCCAGCAGCGTAGCAGTAGCGGGAGGGCCTGAAACGCAGTATTTT
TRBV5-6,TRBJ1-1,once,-,CASSLNRENTEAFF,TGTGCCAGCAGCTTGAACAGGGAAAACACTGAAGCTTTCTTT
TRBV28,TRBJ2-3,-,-,CASSLGGPAGHTQYF,TGTGCCAGCAGTTTAGGGGGGCCCGCCGGACATACGCAGTATTTT
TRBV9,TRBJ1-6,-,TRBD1,CASSPQGDYNSPLHF,TGTGCCAGCAGCCCCCAGGGGGATTATAATTCACCCCTCCACTTT
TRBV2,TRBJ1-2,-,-,CARKLQNYGYTF,TGTGCCAGAAAACTACAAAACTATGGCTACACCTTC
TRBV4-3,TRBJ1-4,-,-,CASRRRGPNEKLFF,TGCGCCAGCAGACGAAGGGGCCCTAATGAAAAACTGTTTTTT
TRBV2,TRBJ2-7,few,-,CASSDLSGNF,TGTGCCAGCAGTGACTTGTCGGGGAACTTC
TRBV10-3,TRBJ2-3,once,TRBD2,CAISRTSGSGVDTQYF,TGTGCCATCAGTCGGACTAGCGGGAGTGGAGTAGATACGCAGTATTTT
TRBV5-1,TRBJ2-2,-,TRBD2,CASSYGLADYTGELFF,TGCGCCAGCAGCTATGGACTAGCGGACTACACCGGGGAGCTGTTTTTT
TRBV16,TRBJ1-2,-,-,CASSQGGDYGYTF,TGTGCCAGCAGCCAAGGCGGAGACTATGGCTACACCTTC
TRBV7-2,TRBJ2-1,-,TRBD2,CASSQGRSGRAGGNEQFF,TGTGCCAGCAGTCAAGGGCGTAGCGGGAGGGCTGGGGGAAATGAGCAGTTCTTC
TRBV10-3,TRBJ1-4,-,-,CAIRPSLGEKMFF,TGTGCCATCAGACCCTCACTGGGGGAAAAAATGTTTTTT
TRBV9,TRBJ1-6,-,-,CASSVGGTRGNSPLHF,TGTGCCAGCAGCGTAGGGGGCACTCGAGGTAATTCACCCCTCCACTTT
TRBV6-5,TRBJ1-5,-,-,CASSYLNSNQPQHF,TGTGCCAGCAGTTACTTGAATAGCAATCAGCCCCAGCATTTT
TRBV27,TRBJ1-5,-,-,CASTTSGQPQHF,TGTGCCAGTACTACCTCCGGTCAGCCCCAGCATTTT
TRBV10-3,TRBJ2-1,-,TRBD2,CAIMSFQEAGRGGAYNEQFF,TGTGCCATCATGTCCTTTCAAGAAGCGGGGAGGGGAGGGGCCTACAATGAGCAGTTCTTC
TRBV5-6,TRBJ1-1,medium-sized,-,CASSIIDQVNTEAFF,TGTGCCAGCTCTATCATTGACCAAGTGAACACTGAAGCTTTCTTT
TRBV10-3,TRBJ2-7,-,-,CAISEVRVVDEQYF,TGTGCCATCAGTGAGGTTAGGGTTGTCGACGAGCAGTACTTC
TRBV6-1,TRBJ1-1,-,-,CASRGFANIGTEAFF,TGTGCCAGCAGGGGTTTCGCGAATATAGGCACTGAAGCTTTCTTT
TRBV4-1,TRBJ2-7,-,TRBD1,CASSQDEGQSEQYF,TGCGCCAGCAGCCAAGACGAGGGACAGTCCGAGCAGTACTTC
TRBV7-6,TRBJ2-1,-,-,CASSLRIREAYNEQFF,TGTGCCAGCAGCTTAAGGATTCGGGAAGCCTACAATGAGCAGTTCTTC
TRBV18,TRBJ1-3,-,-,CASSPQGTRSGNTIYF,TGTGCCAGCTCACCACAGGGTACACGCTCTGGAAACACCATATATTTT
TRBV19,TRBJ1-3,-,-,CASSISTAGNTIYF,TGTGCCAGTAGTATCAGTACAGCTGGAAACACCATATATTTT